The 20 T cell receptor beta chains presented below share a single source sample, sequenced in a study of T cell responses to AZD1222 COVID-19 vaccine (dated by TCRdb to about 2021). This sample's time point label indicates: baseline before first vaccination. Libraries were constructed by the immunoSEQ multiplex PCR assay. TCRdb's version of the immuneACCESS table is confined to in-frame rearrangements and falls short of the full clone set. An unresolved V gene accounts for under half of the shortfall where checked; the remainder is of unknown origin. In this sample the table shows 200,000 to 300,000 clones, about 92% of which occur a single time. Approximately 0.52% of the sample rests with the top ten. The source material was peripheral blood, sampled on day 0 of AZD1222 vaccination. The receptors shown here come from an adult in good health.

The chain joins TRBV3-1 (or the pseudogene TRBV3-2) to TRBJ2-1, with 10 bases that match TRBD2. V shed 0 bases, J shed 7 bases, and the junction held 9 bases outside the gene matches. Germline CDR1 reads LGHDT; CDR2 reads YNNKEL (reference sequence). The CDR3 is 17 amino acids. The CDR3 sequence: CASSQDASGGASNEQFF. The CDR3 nucleotides read TGTGCCAGCAGCCAAGATGCCAGCGGGGGGGCCAGTAATGAGCAGTTCTTC.

The V and J genes are TRBV24-1 and TRBJ1-2; 8 bases agree with TRBD1. CDR3 length equals 13 residues. After removal of 4 bases from V and 5 bases from J, the junction contained 2 bases not matched to a gene. CDR1 and CDR2 from the germline V gene are KGHDR and SFDVKD. The CDR3 sequence is CATSDRTGYGYTF. In DNA form, the CDR3 reads TGTGCCACCAGTGACAGGACAGGGTATGGCTACACCTTC.

This clone was detected only a few times. The V gene is TRBV6-1, the J gene TRBJ1-2; D unresolved. CDR1 is MNHNS, CDR2 SASEGT, per germline. This CDR3 has 12 residues. The V end lost 2 bases, the J end lost 4 bases, and 5 bases lay between the germline ends. Here the CDR3 reads CASSERRYGYTF. As DNA, the CDR3 is TGTGCCAGCAGTGAAAGGCGCTATGGCTACACCTTC.

The rearrangement uses TRBV19 and TRBJ1-1; D not certain. The CDR3 sequence is 15 residues long. Between the trimmed V and J ends, which lost 0 bases and 0 bases, there was a span of 8 bases. Germline CDR1 and CDR2: LNHDA and SQIVND (reference sequence). The CDR3 bases are TGTGCCAGTAGTATAGAAGACGGATTGAACACTGAAGCTTTCTTT. Residues: CASSIEDGLNTEAFF.

The chain is built from TRBV29-1 and TRBJ1-1, with D perhaps matching TRBD1 (5 bases). CDR3 length: 15 residues. The germline gives CDR1 SQVTM, CDR2 ANQGSEA. V gave up 5 bases and J gave up 6 bases, with 22 bases separating them. The CDR3: CSVRTPQDGFAEAFF. CDR3 nucleotide sequence: TGCAGCGTTAGGACACCTCAGGATGGGTTCGCTGAAGCTTTCTTT.

For this clone: The junction differs from germline at one of its ends, possibly a read error. The chain uses TRBV12-3 or TRBV12-4 and TRBJ1-2; a weak D match, TRBD1 (5 bases). This CDR3 region has 12 residues. As DNA, the CDR3 is TGTGCCAGCAGTTTAGTCGCCGGGGCTACCGGCTTC. This sequence encodes CASSLVAGATGF.

The rearrangement uses TRBV4-3 and TRBJ2-1, with TRBD2 identical over 7 bases. In germline, CDR1 is LGHNA, CDR2 YSLEER. CDR3 size: 16 residues. J was trimmed by 1 base and V by 4 bases; bases with no gene match: 7. Here the CDR3 reads CASSPVGGSSYNEQFF. The DNA of the CDR3 is TGCGCCAGCAGCCCCGTAGGCGGGAGTTCCTACAATGAGCAGTTCTTC.

This chain joins TRBV24-1 and TRBJ2-7, with D tentatively TRBD2 (5 bases). Germline values: CDR1 KGHDR, CDR2 SFDVKD. V gave up 3 bases and J gave up 7 bases, with 21 bases separating them. The CDR3 is 16 amino acids. The DNA of the CDR3 is TGTGCCACCAGTGATCCCCCTCTAGCACCCCTGATGGAGCAGTACTTC. This encodes CATSDPPLAPLMEQYF.

This clone was found once. The gene calls are TRBV19 and TRBJ1-4, with 7 nucleotides matching TRBD1. Losses at the gene ends were 3 bases for V and 4 bases for J; bases not matched to a gene: 2. In germline, CDR1 is LNHDA, CDR2 SQIVND (reference sequence). The CDR3 runs to 14 residues. CDR3 loop: CASSIGTVNEKLFF. As DNA, the CDR3 is TGTGCCAGTAGTATTGGGACAGTTAATGAAAAACTGTTTTTT.

With respect to this clone: One junction end does not reproduce the germline sequence, and a read error may be involved. The chain couples TRBV11-2 to TRBJ2-5; D is undetermined. The germline gives CDR1 SGHAT, CDR2 FQNNGV. The CDR3 extends over 13 amino acids. The CDR3 DNA reads TGTGCCAGCACCTTAGGGCCTCGAGAGACCCAGTACTTC. This gives the protein CASTLGPRETQYF.

The CDR3 here is CASSTSGVGNEQFF. The CDR3 nucleotides are TGTGCCAGTAGTACTTCAGGGGTCGGCAATGAGCAGTTCTTC. The genes are TRBV19 and TRBJ2-1, with D possibly TRBD1 on 6 matching bases. Germline assignment: CDR1 LNHDA and CDR2 SQIVND (reference sequence). V gave up 4 bases and J gave up 6 bases, with 13 bases separating them. This CDR3 has 14 amino acids.

This clone was found once. This chain connects TRBV4-3 to TRBJ2-7; perhaps D is TRBD1 or TRBD2 (5 bases each). Per the germline V gene, CDR1 is LGHNA and CDR2 is YSLEER. Trimming took 1 base from V and 2 from J, leaving 15 bases between them. This CDR3 has 16 amino acids. The chain's CDR3 is CASSQAGASSPYEQYF. CDR3 bases: TGCGCCAGCAGCCAAGCCGGGGCCTCCTCCCCCTACGAGCAGTACTTC.

The rearrangement uses TRBV7-9 and TRBJ2-7; D gene ambiguous. V lost 5 bases and J 4 bases, leaving 12 bases between the germline ends. The length of the CDR3 is 13 residues. Germline V CDR1 and CDR2: SEHNR, FQNEAQ (reference sequence). CDR3 protein: CASSPQSRYEQYF. CDR3 nucleotides: TGTGCCAGCAGCCCACAGAGTCGGTACGAGCAGTACTTC. Supplemented by reference TRBV7-9 and TRBJ2-7, the full variable domain reads DTGVSQNPRHKITKRGQNVTFRCDPISEHNRLYWYRQTLGQGPEFLTYFQNEAQLEKSRLLSDRFSAERPKGSFSTLEIQRTEQGDSAMYLCASSPQSRYEQYFGPGTRLTVT.

The chain links TRBV5-8 to TRBJ1-5; TRBD1 is a possible D gene (6 bases). The CDR3 length is 16 residues. Germline CDR1 reads SGHTS; CDR2 reads YDEGEE. V lost 5 bases and J lost 1, with 16 bases in between. The CDR3 coding sequence is TGTGCCAGCAGAGCAAGACAGGCATCCAGCAATCAGCCCCAGCATTTT. Translated: CASRARQASSNQPQHF.

This chain links TRBV15 with TRBJ2-2, with D possibly called TRBD1 or TRBD2 (6 bases each). V lost 6 bases and J 1 base, leaving 12 bases between the germline ends. Germline V gene sequence: CDR1 LNHNV, CDR2 YYDKDF (reference sequence). The CDR3 is made up of 15 amino acids. The CDR3 region is CATSPGAMNTGELFF. In DNA form, the CDR3 reads TGTGCCACCAGTCCGGGGGCAATGAACACCGGGGAGCTGTTTTTT.

This clone was recorded once. The rearrangement uses TRBV5-1 and TRBJ2-2; D is unclear. The ends were cut back, 0 bases at V and 0 bases at J, with 9 bases in the middle. The CDR3 spans 16 residues. Per germline, CDR1 SGHRS and CDR2 YFSETQ. The CDR3 DNA is TGCGCCAGCAGCTTGGCTGCTACGGCGAACACCGGGGAGCTGTTTTTT. Translated, it gives CASSLAATANTGELFF.

The chain couples TRBV19 to TRBJ1-5; 8 bases align to TRBD1. Germline V CDR1 and CDR2: LNHDA, SQIVND (reference sequence). The CDR3 length is 16 residues. V shed 4 bases and J 0 bases; nucleotides not matched to a gene: 5. The CDR3: CASSTRTGRSNQPQHF. The CDR3 nucleotides are TGTGCCAGTAGTACAAGGACAGGGCGTAGCAATCAGCCCCAGCATTTT.

The chain uses TRBV28 and TRBJ2-5; a possible D gene is TRBD2 (5 bases). The germline V gene has CDR1 MDHEN and CDR2 SYDVKM. This CDR3 contains 14 residues. Trimming cost V 3 bases and J 5 bases, with 13 bases left between them. The CDR3 bases are TGTGCCAGCAGTTTGGGTAGCGTGTGGGAGACCCAGTACTTC. This encodes CASSLGSVWETQYF.

The chain recombines TRBV6-5 with TRBJ2-3; 7 bases map to TRBD1. Germline V gives CDR1 MNHEY, CDR2 SVGAGI. The V and J ends lost 4 bases and 1 base, in that order; junction bases with no gene match: 5. CDR3 size: 15 residues. Written as DNA, the CDR3 is TGTGCCAGCAGTTTCACGACAGGGCGCACAGATACGCAGTATTTT. It is translated as CASSFTTGRTDTQYF.

The chain couples TRBV15 to TRBJ2-1; 9 nucleotides match TRBD2. CDR1 is LNHNV, CDR2 YYDKDF, per germline (reference sequence). Trimming took 4 bases from V and 7 from J; bases not matched to a gene: 8. This CDR3 contains 15 residues. The CDR3, as DNA: TGTGCCACCAGCAAAACCACTAGCGGGTATAATGAGCAGTTCTTC. Amino acids: CATSKTTSGYNEQFF.